Below are 16 T cell receptor beta chains sequenced from a single sample in a study of T cells in Graves' hyperthyroidism and ophthalmopathy. Amplification of TCR beta CDR3 regions used RNA as the template. Primed by the HTBI set, a first-round RT-PCR was run on the TCR CDR3. TCRdb reanalysed the multiplex PCR reads using MiXCR and keeps one entry per CDR3 protein. The sample includes 530,000 or so distinct CDR3 sequences, roughly 18% seen only once; the top ten take 17%. Sequenced sample: blood. The source is a young woman with Graves' ophthalmopathy.

The chain recombines TRBV6-2 or TRBV6-3 with TRBJ2-3, with 8 bases lining up with TRBD1. The germline V gene has CDR1 MNHEY and CDR2 SVGEGT. The CDR3 spans 13 residues. V shed 4 bases, J shed 9 bases, and the junction held 6 bases outside the gene matches. CDR3: CASSSRGLETQYF. The CDR3 nucleotides are TGTGCCAGCAGTTCCAGGGGGCTGGAAACGCAGTATTTT.

This clonotype was seen ten or more times. This chain links TRBV30 with TRBJ2-1; D gene ambiguous. Germline CDR1 GTSNPN, CDR2 SVGIG (reference sequence). Trimming cost V 2 bases and J 8 bases, with 13 bases left between them. CDR3 size: 13 residues. The CDR3 DNA sequence: TGTGCCTGGAGTATGGGCCTGGGCGATGAGCAGTTCTTC. Translated, it gives CAWSMGLGDEQFF.

This clonotype was found many times. The chain recombines TRBV3-1 with TRBJ1-1, with D uncertain. The CDR3 contains 12 residues. Deletions cut 1 base from V and 7 bases from J, with 7 bases between. Germline CDR1 LGHDT, CDR2 YNNKEL (reference sequence). CDR3 amino acids: CASSQAIGEAFF. The CDR3 coding sequence is TGTGCCAGCAGCCAAGCTATCGGTGAAGCTTTCTTT.

This clonotype appeared a few times. V usage is TRBV29-1 and J usage is TRBJ2-2, with TRBD1 matching 8 bases. The V gene's germline CDR1 is SQVTM and CDR2 ANQGSEA. With V trimmed by 7 bases and J by 6 bases, 4 bases remained unmatched. The CDR3 is made up of 12 amino acids. The DNA for the CDR3 is TGCAGCGCCGACAGGGGACCCGGGGAGCTGTTTTTT. This encodes CSADRGPGELFF.

This clonotype was detected a few times. The chain couples TRBV9 to TRBJ1-1; D gene ambiguous. The CDR3 runs to 14 residues. Per the germline V gene, CDR1 is SGDLS and CDR2 is YYNGEE. Trimming cost V 4 bases and J 2 bases, with 12 bases left between them. The CDR3 DNA reads TGTGCCAGCAGCCCCACCCCGAAAAACACTGAAGCTTTCTTT. It is translated as CASSPTPKNTEAFF.

This clonotype came up a few times. The chain is built from TRBV9 and TRBJ2-1; 8 positions match TRBD2. The V and J ends lost 0 bases and 8 bases, in that order; junction bases with no gene match: 7. The CDR3 has 15 amino acids. Looked up from germline, CDR1 is SGDLS and CDR2 is YYNGEE. Here the CDR3 DNA reads TGTGCCAGCAGCGTAGGCGGGAGGAACGGGGATGAGCAGTTCTTC. This gives the protein CASSVGGRNGDEQFF.

This chain joins TRBV2 and TRBJ2-7, with 11 bases that match TRBD2. This CDR3 is 15 amino acids long. Germline assignment: CDR1 SNHLY and CDR2 FYNNEI. The V gene end was trimmed by 5 bases and the J gene end by 0 bases; junction bases not matched to a gene: 3. For the CDR3, the DNA is TGTGCCAGCAGTATAACTAGCGGGAGCTCCTACGAGCAGTACTTC. This codes for CASSITSGSSYEQYF.

For this clonotype: Being one base from a much bigger clone, this may be a read error. V gene TRBV18 combines with J gene TRBJ2-3, with a weak D call TRBD2 (5 bases). The V gene's germline CDR1 is KGHSH and CDR2 LQKENI. The CDR3 runs to 14 residues. The CDR3 loop is CVSSPAVTWDTQYF. In DNA, the CDR3 is TGTGTCAGCTCTCCAGCGGTTACATGGGATACGCAGTATTTT. Full variable domain (outside the CDR3, taken from reference TRBV18 and TRBJ2-3): NAGVMQNPRHLVRRRGQEARLRCSPMKGHSHVYWYRQLPEEGLKFMVYLQKENIIDESGMPKERFSAEFPKEGPSILRIQQVVRGDSAAYFCVSSPAVTWDTQYFGPGTRLTVL.

Many counts were recorded for this clonotype. The chain has TRBV20-1 and TRBJ2-7, with TRBD2 as a possible D gene (6 bases). V lost 0 bases to trimming and J lost 2 bases, with 14 bases between them. This CDR3 contains 15 residues. CDR1 and CDR2 (germline): DFQATT, SNEGSKA (reference sequence). Here the CDR3 reads CSARDGGGTPYEQYF. The CDR3 DNA sequence: TGCAGTGCTAGAGATGGTGGAGGGACTCCCTACGAGCAGTACTTC.

There are a few counts of this clonotype. The chain carries TRBV30 and TRBJ2-5, with 8 bases aligning to TRBD1. Per the germline V gene, CDR1 is GTSNPN and CDR2 is SVGIG (reference sequence). The CDR3 runs to 14 residues. V was pared by 3 bases and J by 0 bases, with 3 bases of the junction left unmatched. Written as DNA, the CDR3 is TGTGCCTGGAGAAACAGGGGGTACCAAGAGACCCAGTACTTC. It encodes CAWRNRGYQETQYF.

This chain uses TRBV19 with TRBJ1-4; D remains unclear. Between the trimmed V and J ends, which lost 6 bases and 4 bases, there was a span of 12 bases. The length of the CDR3 is 14 residues. The germline gives CDR1 LNHDA, CDR2 SQIVND (reference sequence). The CDR3 is CASSPGNINEKLFF. DNA of the CDR3: TGTGCCAGTAGCCCGGGAAATATTAATGAAAAACTGTTTTTT.

This clonotype has ten or more counts. V and J are TRBV6-2 or TRBV6-3 and TRBJ1-1; 7 nucleotides align to TRBD1. Germline assignment: CDR1 MNHEY and CDR2 SVGEGT. The V and J ends lost 7 bases and 4 bases, in that order; junction bases with no gene match: 9. CDR3 length: 14 amino acids. Written as DNA, the CDR3 is TGTGCCAGCAAGGAGACAGGGCTCGCCACTGAAGCTTTCTTT. It encodes CASKETGLATEAFF.

The rearrangement links TRBV7-2 to TRBJ2-5, with D perhaps assigned TRBD1 or TRBD2 (5 bases each). This CDR3 is built from 13 residues. V dropped 6 bases and J dropped 4 bases, with 12 bases sitting between them. Germline values: CDR1 SGHTA, CDR2 FQGNSA. DNA for the CDR3: TGTGCCAGCAGTAATAGGGACCGAGAGACCCAGTACTTC. Amino acid sequence: CASSNRDRETQYF.

The rearrangement links TRBV11-2 to TRBJ2-5; D possibly corresponds to TRBD2 (7 bases). Germline lookup yields CDR1 SGHAT and CDR2 FQNNGV. This CDR3 comprises 16 residues. Trimming cost V 5 bases and J 5 bases, with 21 bases left between them. In nucleotides, the CDR3 is TGTGCCAGCAGCCGCGGGGGCCGCTCGGAGTGGGAGACCCAGTACTTC. This encodes CASSRGGRSEWETQYF. The variable domain in full, completed from reference TRBV11-2 and TRBJ2-5, reads EAGVAQSPRYKIIEKRQSVAFWCNPISGHATLYWYQQILGQGPKLLIQFQNNGVVDDSQLPKDRFSAERLKGVDSTLKIQPAKLEDSAVYLCASSRGGRSEWETQYFGPGTRLLVL.

Regarding this clonotype: This sequence may be a read error, since a much larger clone differs from it by one base. The rearrangement links TRBV27 to TRBJ2-1; a possible D gene is TRBD2 (6 bases). Looked up from germline, CDR1 is MNHEY and CDR2 is SMNVEV (reference sequence). The V end was cut by 4 bases, the J end by 8 bases, with 12 bases between. This CDR3 has 13 amino acids. The DNA of the CDR3 is TGTGCCAGCAGTTACCGGGGGAGCGATGAGCAGTTCTTC. It codes for CASSYRGSDEQFF.

This clonotype was recorded many times. V and J are TRBV29-1 and TRBJ2-3, with D unresolved. This CDR3 contains 11 residues. V lost 5 bases and J lost 1, with 4 bases in between. Germline V gene sequence: CDR1 SQVTM, CDR2 ANQGSEA. DNA of the CDR3: TGCAGCGTTCAAGGCACAGATACGCAGTATTTT. Translated, it gives CSVQGTDTQYF.